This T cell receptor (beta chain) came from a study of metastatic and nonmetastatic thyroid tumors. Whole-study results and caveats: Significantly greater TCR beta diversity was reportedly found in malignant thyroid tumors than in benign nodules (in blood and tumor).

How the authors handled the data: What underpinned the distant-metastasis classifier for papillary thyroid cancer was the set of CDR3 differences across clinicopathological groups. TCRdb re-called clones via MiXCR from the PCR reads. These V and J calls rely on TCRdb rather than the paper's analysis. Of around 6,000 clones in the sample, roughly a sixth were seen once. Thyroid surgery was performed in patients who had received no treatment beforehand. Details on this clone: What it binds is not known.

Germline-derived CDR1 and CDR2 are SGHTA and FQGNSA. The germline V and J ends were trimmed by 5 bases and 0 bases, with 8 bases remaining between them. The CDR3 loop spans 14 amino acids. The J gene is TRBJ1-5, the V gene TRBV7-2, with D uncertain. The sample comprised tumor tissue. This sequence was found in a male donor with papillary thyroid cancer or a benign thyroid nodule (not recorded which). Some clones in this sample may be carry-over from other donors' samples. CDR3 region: CASSPYYSNQPQHF. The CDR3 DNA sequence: TGTGCCAGCAGCCCTTATTATAGCAATCAGCCCCAGCATTTT.